By share of the sample, the clone carrying this T cell receptor beta chain is medium-sized (0.01 to 0.1%). Its antigen is unknown. Germline and genes here are mouse. The read comes to an end 1 residue before the CDR3 does, leaving the germline J gene to fill in the end. The time point denotes: mouse harvest day 14 after allogeneic transplant. The graft held 10^6 splenic CD5+ T cells and 10^7 T-cell-depleted bone marrow cells. The data originate from a study of tissue T cells after allogeneic stem cell transplantation. Whole-study findings and limits: Tissue-detected TCR repertoire was only partly captured by blood and spleen T cells. Few T cell clones were shared across patients, but motif clusters showed tissue-specific shared signatures.

The CDR3 sequence is 13 residues long. CDR1 and CDR2 from the germline V gene are KGHPV and FQNQEV (reference sequence). Trimming cost V 4 bases and J 4 bases, with 8 bases left between them. Clones were sequenced by immunoSEQ multiplex PCR, and TCRdb holds only the in-frame ones, with some missing. The data show around 7,900 clones, approximately 34% seen once. The sequence was collected from a female BALB/c mouse given C57BL/6 T cells with graft-versus-host disease after an allogeneic hematopoietic cell transplant. Sequencing was performed on skin. The genes are TRBV26 and TRBJ1-5; a possible D gene is TRBD1 (6 bases). CDR3: CASSRDKNQAPLF. The part of the CDR3 DNA that was read is TGTGCCAGCAGTCGGGACAAAAACCAGGCTCCGCTT.